Each of the 14 T cell receptor beta chains below was sequenced from the same sample in a study of regulatory T cells in long-lasting Graves disease. Sequencing libraries for TCR beta were prepared with iRepertoire HTBI primers and Arm-PCR of CDR3 regions. TCRdb recomputed calls from the multiplex PCR reads with MiXCR, one row per CDR3 protein. The sample has about half a million distinct CDR3 sequences, 12% seen once. As to time point: newly diagnosed GD, antithyroid drugs for less than 3 months. Generation of the TCR library employed RNA extracted from PBMCs. These same records also appear under a second study, on T cells in Graves' hyperthyroidism and ophthalmopathy.

Sequences were derived from peripheral blood mononuclear cells (PBMCs), sampled at new diagnosis, from a patient treated with antithyroid drugs. The receptors were sampled from a woman aged 30 to 39 with Graves disease.

The chain uses TRBV9 and TRBJ2-2, with TRBD2 matching 8 bases. The CDR3 has 13 amino acids. V shed 4 bases and J 6 bases; nucleotides not matched to a gene: 2. The germline CDR1 and CDR2 sequences are SGDLS and YYNGEE. The CDR3 DNA is TGTGCCAGCAGCTGGACTAGCTCCGGGGAGCTGTTTTTT. It specifies CASSWTSSGELFF.

This clonotype was counted ten times or more. The rearrangement uses TRBV7-6 and TRBJ2-1; a possible D gene is TRBD2 (5 bases). Germline assignment: CDR1 SGHVS and CDR2 FNYEAQ. Trimming removed 5 bases at V and 0 bases at J, with 14 bases between. The CDR3 sequence is 16 residues long. The CDR3 is CASSPGLGSSYNEQFF. The CDR3 DNA is TGTGCCAGCAGCCCTGGACTGGGGAGCTCCTACAATGAGCAGTTCTTC.

As regards this clonotype: This may come from a read error, since a much larger clone is one base off. This chain links TRBV7-3 with TRBJ2-1; no clear D. Germline CDR1 and CDR2: SGHTA and FQGTGA. The CDR3 loop spans 13 amino acids. Between the trimmed V and J ends, which lost 2 bases and 0 bases, there was a span of 2 bases. Here the CDR3 reads CASSLCSYNEQFF. CDR3 nucleotides: TGTGCCAGCAGCTTATGCTCCTACAATGAGCAGTTCTTC. The entire variable domain, with the rest obtained from reference TRBV7-3 and TRBJ2-1, is as follows: GAGVSQTPSNKVTEKGKYVELRCDPISGHTALYWYRQSLGQGPEFLIYFQGTGAADDSGLPNDRFFAVRPEGSVSTLKIQRTERGDSAVYLCASSLCSYNEQFFGPGTRLTVL.

The sample holds many counts of this clonotype. The chain has TRBV2 and TRBJ2-3, with D possibly being TRBD1 or TRBD2 (6 bases each). V dropped 8 bases and J dropped 2 bases, with 11 bases sitting between them. This CDR3 contains 13 residues. Germline CDR1 reads SNHLY; CDR2 reads FYNNEI. The CDR3 reads CASVRDITDTQYF. The CDR3, as DNA: TGTGCCAGCGTGCGGGACATCACAGATACGCAGTATTTT.

In this sample, this clonotype turned up many times. The chain recombines TRBV4-2 with TRBJ1-5; D may be TRBD1 (5 bases). In germline, CDR1 is LGHNA, CDR2 YNFKEQ. Trimming left V 2 bases short and J 3 bases short, with 8 bases between. The length of the CDR3 is 14 residues. Here the CDR3 DNA reads TGTGCCAGCAGCCAATCCAGGGACAATCAGCCCCAGCATTTT. Protein sequence: CASSQSRDNQPQHF.

There are many counts of this clonotype. V gene TRBV9 combines with J gene TRBJ2-1; TRBD2 aligns across 8 bases. The CDR3 is 15 amino acids. Per the germline V gene, CDR1 is SGDLS and CDR2 is YYNGEE. V was clipped by 0 bases and J by 4 bases; unmatched bases: 3. CDR3 protein: CASSVVTGGYNEQFF. The CDR3 DNA is TGTGCCAGCAGCGTAGTGACGGGAGGGTACAATGAGCAGTTCTTC.

Many counts were recorded for this clonotype. The chain joins TRBV6-1 to TRBJ2-1; no reliable D call. The CDR3 totals 14 residues. Per the germline V gene, CDR1 is MNHNS and CDR2 is SASEGT. The V and J ends lost 8 bases and 4 bases respectively, with 15 bases between them. The CDR3 sequence: CASRARLGYNEQFF. As DNA, the CDR3 is TGTGCCAGCCGAGCCCGATTGGGTTACAATGAGCAGTTCTTC.

J is TRBJ2-5 and V is TRBV7-8; no reliable D call. The DNA end lines up better with TRBJ2-1; the J call may be wrong. Looked up from germline, CDR1 is SGHVS and CDR2 is FQNEAQ. The CDR3 spans 17 residues. The CDR3 reads CASPPPGSGPTYNEQFF. DNA for the CDR3: TGTGCCAGCCCCCCCCCCGGATCCGGACCAACCTACAATGAGCAGTTCTTC.

This clonotype was recorded many times. The chain joins TRBV2 to TRBJ2-1; D not certain. CDR3 size: 13 residues. Germline V gene sequence: CDR1 SNHLY, CDR2 FYNNEI. V lost 5 bases, J lost 9 bases, and 14 bases lay in between. The CDR3 DNA reads TGTGCCAGCAGTCCATCGACTGTTTCTGAGCAGTTCTTC. This translates into CASSPSTVSEQFF.

This chain links TRBV4-1 with TRBJ2-3; 9 bases align to TRBD2. The J segment lost 6 bases and the V segment lost 0 bases, leaving 19 bases of the junction unmatched. CDR1 is MGHRA and CDR2 is YSYEKL in the germline V gene. CDR3 length: 20 residues. CDR3 DNA: TGCGCCAGCAGCCAAGATAAGCCTTCGACTAGCGGTTGGGGGACGGATACGCAGTATTTT. This codes for CASSQDKPSTSGWGTDTQYF.

This clonotype has just a few counts. The chain couples TRBV5-8 to TRBJ2-5; 7 positions match TRBD1. There are 17 residues in the CDR3. Trimming at V came to 0 bases and at J to 4 bases, leaving 12 bases not matched to a gene. CDR1 and CDR2 from the germline V gene are SGHTS and YDEGEE. The DNA of the CDR3 is TGTGCCAGCAGCTTGGGGTGGGCCCTTAGGGGGCGAGAGACCCAGTACTTC. Its protein product is CASSLGWALRGRETQYF.

This clonotype was seen repeatedly, ten times or more. The chain carries TRBV5-8 and TRBJ2-7; a weak D match, TRBD2 (6 bases). Germline V gene lookup returns CDR1 SGHTS and CDR2 YDEGEE. V was cut by 4 bases and J by 1 base, with 12 bases left in between. The CDR3 is 14 amino acids. The CDR3 coding sequence is TGTGCCAGCAGCCGGCGGGGCAGTTCCTACGAGCAGTACTTC. Encoded protein: CASSRRGSSYEQYF.

This clonotype was seen at least ten times. The chain is built from TRBV28 and TRBJ2-3, with 12 bases that match TRBD2. There are 16 residues in the CDR3. The germline gives CDR1 MDHEN, CDR2 SYDVKM. J gave up 2 bases and V 6 bases, and 6 bases lay outside the gene matches. This chain's CDR3 is CASSQGLAGITDTQYF. DNA for the CDR3: TGTGCCAGCAGCCAAGGACTAGCGGGGATCACAGATACGCAGTATTTT. The full variable domain, completed using reference TRBV28 and TRBJ2-3, is DVKVTQSSRYLVKRTGEKVFLECVQDMDHENMFWYRQDPGLGLRLIYFSYDVKMKEKGDIPEGYSVSREKKERFSLILESASTNQTSMYLCASSQGLAGITDTQYFGPGTRLTVL.

This chain links TRBV19 with TRBJ2-1, with 8 nucleotides matching TRBD1. V gave up 4 bases and J gave up 5 bases; unmatched junction bases: 7. This CDR3 spans 15 amino acids. Germline V gene sequence: CDR1 LNHDA, CDR2 SQIVND (reference sequence). This chain's CDR3 is CASSTGQGWHNEQFF. CDR3 DNA sequence: TGTGCCAGTAGTACCGGACAGGGCTGGCACAATGAGCAGTTCTTC.